The 15 T cell receptor beta chains given below trace back to one sample, sequenced in a study of control samples from healthy donors and cancer patients. The assay was immunoSEQ multiplex PCR, and TCRdb's table has in-frame clones only and misses some. The sample has about 80,000 clones; around nine tenths are singletons. Sequencing input: blood. These receptors came from a man aged 45 to 65 in good health.

This clone was seen a single time. This same CDR3 is encoded by further DNA sequences in the sample. The V call is TRBV18, the J call TRBJ1-1; perhaps TRBD1 as D (6 bases). The V gene lost 3 bases and the J gene lost 0 bases, with 11 bases spanning the gap. The CDR3 runs to 15 residues. In germline, CDR1 is KGHSH, CDR2 LQKENI. CDR3 coding DNA: TGTGCCAGCTCACCCCTGGACAGCATGAACACTGAAGCTTTCTTT. Its translation is CASSPLDSMNTEAFF.

This clone was observed once. V and J are TRBV4-1 and TRBJ2-7; 8 positions agree with TRBD1. The CDR3 extends over 17 amino acids. The V segment lost 1 base and the J segment 3 bases; nucleotides outside the gene matches: 11. From germline, CDR1 is MGHRA and CDR2 YSYEKL. CDR3 protein: CASSQGQGANDGYEQYF. CDR3 coding DNA: TGCGCCAGCAGCCAAGGGCAGGGGGCGAATGATGGCTACGAGCAGTACTTC.

The rearrangement links TRBV30 to TRBJ2-1; D might be TRBD1 or TRBD2, each matching 6 bases. This CDR3 is 11 amino acids long. The V and J ends lost 3 bases and 14 bases respectively, with 14 bases between them. The germline CDR1 and CDR2 sequences are GTSNPN and SVGIG (reference sequence). CDR3 sequence: CAWREGVEKFF. Here the CDR3 DNA reads TGTGCCTGGAGGGAGGGGGTGGAAAAGTTCTTC.

The chain couples TRBV7-8 to TRBJ2-7, with 7 bases identical to TRBD1. Germline CDR1 is SGHVS and CDR2 is FQNEAQ. This CDR3 comprises 13 residues. With V trimmed by 5 bases and J by 2 bases, 3 bases remained unmatched. CDR3 loop: CASSVGQTYEQYF. CDR3 in DNA: TGTGCCAGCAGCGTGGGACAGACCTACGAGCAGTACTTC.

The genes are TRBV12-5 and TRBJ1-2; tentative D call: TRBD1 (6 bases). The CDR3 length is 13 residues. Trimming removed 5 bases at V and 8 bases at J, with 15 bases between. CDR1 and CDR2 from the germline V gene are LGHNT and FRNRAP. The CDR3 region has the DNA TGTGCTAGTGGTCCGCGGGGGGCGAAAGGCTACACCTTC. This encodes CASGPRGAKGYTF.

The chain carries TRBV27 and TRBJ2-7; 7 bases line up with TRBD1. Germline values: CDR1 MNHEY, CDR2 SMNVEV (reference sequence). V trimming: 4 bases; J trimming: 2 bases; junction bases outside the gene matches: 8. The CDR3 covers 15 residues. The CDR3 coding sequence is TGTGCCAGCAGTTCATTGGTAACAGGGGCCTACGAGCAGTACTTC. Translated, it gives CASSSLVTGAYEQYF.

The CDR3 DNA follows: TGTGCCAGCAGCTTTGGCCAGGGGGCGCCCATTAGGTCACCCCTCCACTTT. Protein: CASSFGQGAPIRSPLHF. V is TRBV5-8 and J is TRBJ1-6; 8 bases match TRBD1. V shed 2 bases and J 10 bases; nucleotides not matched to a gene: 14. CDR1 is SGHTS and CDR2 is YDEGEE in the germline V gene. CDR3 length: 17 amino acids.

The chain couples TRBV9 to TRBJ1-1; the match to TRBD1 covers 8 bases. The ends lost 3 bases at V and 4 bases at J; junction bases unmatched: 2. CDR3 size: 13 residues. Germline lookup yields CDR1 SGDLS and CDR2 YYNGEE. The CDR3 loop reads CASSGTGGTEAFF. For the CDR3, the DNA is TGTGCCAGCAGCGGAACAGGGGGCACTGAAGCTTTCTTT.

This chain uses TRBV5-5 with TRBJ1-1; a possible D gene is TRBD1 (6 bases). This CDR3 has 16 amino acids. Germline V gene sequence: CDR1 SGHKS, CDR2 YYEKEE (reference sequence). The V and J ends lost 0 bases and 1 base respectively, with 13 bases between them. The CDR3 region has the DNA TGTGCCAGCAGCTTGGGTCCTACAGGGAGGAACACTGAAGCTTTCTTT. Translation gives CASSLGPTGRNTEAFF.

The chain recombines TRBV25-1 with TRBJ2-3; D tentatively reads TRBD1 or TRBD2 (5 bases each). CDR3 length: 15 amino acids. Germline lookup yields CDR1 MGHDK and CDR2 SYGVNS. Trimming cost V 4 bases and J 3 bases, with 14 bases left between them. CDR3 nucleotides: TGTGCCAGCAGTGTGGAACGGGGCGCAACAGATACGCAGTATTTT. As protein: CASSVERGATDTQYF.

This clone is medium-sized (0.01 to 0.1%) within its sample. The chain joins TRBV28 to TRBJ2-1; TRBD2 is a possible D gene (7 bases). Germline CDR1 reads MDHEN; CDR2 reads SYDVKM. The CDR3 is 16 residues long. V shed 6 bases and J shed 0 bases, with 15 bases lying between them. The CDR3 reads CASSESGGSSYNEQFF. As DNA, the CDR3 is TGTGCCAGCAGCGAATCGGGGGGCAGCTCCTACAATGAGCAGTTCTTC.

The J gene is TRBJ1-2, the V gene TRBV2, with D perhaps TRBD1 (5 bases). Per the germline V gene, CDR1 is SNHLY and CDR2 is FYNNEI. Trimming cost V 11 bases and J 1 base, with 8 bases left between them. This CDR3 is 11 amino acids long. Written as DNA, the CDR3 is TGTGCCTCGGGGGTTAACTATGGCTACACCTTC. Translating gives CASGVNYGYTF.

The rearrangement links TRBV11-2 to TRBJ1-6; a weak D match, TRBD1 (6 bases). Germline V gene sequence: CDR1 SGHAT, CDR2 FQNNGV. V lost 5 bases, J lost 5 bases, and 13 bases lay in between. The CDR3 consists of 15 residues. The CDR3 nucleotides are TGTGCCAGCAGCAACCGGGGACAAAATAATTCACCCCTCCACTTT. Residues: CASSNRGQNNSPLHF.

The rearrangement joins TRBV30 to TRBJ1-2; D is unclear. The germline V gene has CDR1 GTSNPN and CDR2 SVGIG (reference sequence). Trimming cost V 2 bases and J 7 bases, with 11 bases left between them. This CDR3 has 12 amino acids. CDR3: CAWSQETRGYTF. CDR3 sequence (DNA): TGTGCCTGGAGTCAGGAGACACGTGGCTACACCTTC.

This chain uses TRBV19 with TRBJ2-2; 11 nucleotides match TRBD1. The V and J ends lost 2 bases and 6 bases, in that order; junction bases with no gene match: 5. The CDR3 extends over 16 amino acids. Germline CDR1 LNHDA, CDR2 SQIVND (reference sequence). The CDR3 region has the DNA TGTGCCAGTAGTATAACCGGGACAGGGGGTCCCGGGGAGCTGTTTTTT. Translated: CASSITGTGGPGELFF.